This T cell receptor beta chain was observed in a study of blood T cell repertoires in COVID-19. The CDR3 is made up of 15 amino acids. CDR1 and CDR2 (germline): MGHRA, YSYEKL. Trimming took off 4 bases at V and 2 bases at J, with 12 bases between the two ends. Method: immunoSEQ multiplex PCR; TCRdb's copy keeps in-frame clones and lacks some. The sample lists approximately 280,000 clones; about 83% were seen once. Participants were aged about 18 to 89 years from about two dozen US areas. The sequenced sample consisted of PBMCs or T cells enriched from blood (not recorded which). V and J are TRBV4-1 and TRBJ2-1; D is perhaps TRBD2 (5 bases). This receptor was taken from a woman in her thirties or forties who had recovered from COVID-19. Here the CDR3 DNA reads TGCGCCAGCAGCCGAATCGAGGGCCCCTACAATGAGCAGTTCTTC. Amino acids: CASSRIEGPYNEQFF.